This paragraph covers one T cell receptor (beta chain) sequence. What it binds is unknown. The junction and the germline gene differ at one end; a read error may be behind it. TCRdb re-called the RT-PCR reads through MiXCR, storing one row per CDR3 protein. The sample yields under 750,000 distinct CDR3 sequences, 10% to 15% seen once. This sample was included in a study of response to subunit inactivated influenza vaccine. Study-level points and caveats: After each seasonal influenza vaccination, few new T cells are recruited, the authors suggested.

This CDR3 is 16 amino acids long. Germline V gene data show CDR1 as MNHEY and CDR2 as SMNVEV (reference sequence). Here the sequenced sample was PBMCs from blood, taken on the day of vaccination. The TCR comes from a man aged 45-60 years who received an inactivated influenza vaccine. The chain carries TRBV27 and TRBJ1-1; 8 nucleotides line up with TRBD1. The CDR3 protein is CASSFQQGEVNTEASF. The CDR3 DNA sequence: TGTGCCAGCAGTTTCCAACAGGGGGAGGTGAACACTGAAGCTTCCTTT.